Sequencing of this T cell receptor beta chain was carried out in a study of T-cell memory formation after mild COVID-19. The CDR3 length is 16 residues. CDR1 is SNHLY, CDR2 FYNNEI, per germline. Germline trimming cut 1 base from V and 6 bases from J; bases unmatched to any gene: 5. Findings of the study overall: The CD4+ clones that contracted clustered mainly within CM and EM, and the CD8+ clones concentrated in EMRA.

The table lists this clonotype with a few counts. Antigen unknown. TCRdb called the 5' RACE reads again in MiXCR, with one record for every CDR3 protein. The sample consists of 300,000 or so distinct CDR3 sequences, about 16% of them appearing once. This receptor was obtained from a man younger than 35 who had mild COVID-19 (a few samples of this study predate the infection). Cell type and time point are not known. J is TRBJ1-6 and V is TRBV2; TRBD1 matches at 8 bases. The specimen was PBMCs or a T cell subset sorted from them (not recorded which). CDR3 in amino acids: CASSEEAGGGNSPLHF. The CDR3 nucleotides read TGTGCCAGCAGTGAAGAGGCAGGGGGCGGTAATTCACCCCTCCACTTT.